This T cell receptor beta chain was recovered during a study of T-cell reconstitution after alpha-beta-depleted transplantation in children. Unique molecular identifiers were incorporated during preparation of the TCRbeta library. TCRdb independently ran MiXCR on the PCR reads; one entry per CDR3 protein. The table records 490,000 or so distinct CDR3 sequences, 12% of them present only once. This CDR3 has 17 residues. Germline V gives CDR1 SGHTA, CDR2 FQGNSA. Trimming removed 0 bases from V and 1 base from J; junction bases left unmatched: 5. This chain uses TRBV7-2 with TRBJ2-3; 9 bases are a match to TRBD2. This clonotype originated in a human donor who donated a stem cell graft to a child with combined immunodeficiency. This material consisted of PBMCs from the stem cell graft donor, taken from the stem cell graft. CDR3 nucleotides: TGTGCCAGCAGCTTAGCTTTCCCTAGCGGGGGCACAGATACGCAGTATTTT. Translating it yields CASSLAFPSGGTDTQYF. Full variable domain (missing parts from reference TRBV7-2 and TRBJ2-3): GAGVSQSPSNKVTEKGKDVELRCDPISGHTALYWYRQSLGQGLEFLIYFQGNSAPDKSGLPSDRFSAERTGGSVSTLTIQRTQQEDSAVYLCASSLAFPSGGTDTQYFGPGTRLTVL.